The source of this T cell receptor beta chain is a study of blood T cell repertoires in COVID-19. Study-wide context: The study drew acute and convalescent COVID-19 samples from the United States, Italy and Spain. T cells, B-cell-depleted T cells, or PBMCs supplied cDNA or gDNA.

In the source study's methods: The authors estimated nucleated cell counts from reference gene primer amplification. The data were produced by immunoSEQ multiplex PCR, yet TCRdb's version contains in-frame clones alone and is incomplete. The DNA was the basis for D and trimming; V, J and clone size are from that table. The sample consists of 100,000 or so clones, around four fifths of them appearing once. Trimming took 4 bases from V and 2 from J, leaving 11 bases between them. From germline, CDR1 is SNHLY and CDR2 FYNNEI. This CDR3 contains 14 residues. The V gene is TRBV2, the J gene TRBJ1-2, with D perhaps matching TRBD1 (5 bases). Sequenced material: peripheral blood. The clonotype originates from a man aged 45-65 years with active or convalescent COVID-19. This CDR3 reads CASSVIQANYGYTF. CDR3 bases: TGTGCCAGCAGTGTAATACAGGCCAACTATGGCTACACCTTC.